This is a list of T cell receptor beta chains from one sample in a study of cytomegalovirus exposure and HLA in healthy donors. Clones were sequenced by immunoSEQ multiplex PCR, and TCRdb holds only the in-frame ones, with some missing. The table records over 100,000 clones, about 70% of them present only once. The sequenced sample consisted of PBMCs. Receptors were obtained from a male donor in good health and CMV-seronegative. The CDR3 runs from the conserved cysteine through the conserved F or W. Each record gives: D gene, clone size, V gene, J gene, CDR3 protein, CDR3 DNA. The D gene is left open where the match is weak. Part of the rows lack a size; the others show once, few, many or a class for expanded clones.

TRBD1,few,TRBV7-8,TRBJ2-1,CASSLGTGNEQFF,TGTGCCAGCAGCTTAGGGACAGGCAATGAGCAGTTCTTC
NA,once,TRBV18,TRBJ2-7,CASSPGRTYEQYF,TGTGCCAGCTCACCGGGCAGGACCTACGAGCAGTACTTC
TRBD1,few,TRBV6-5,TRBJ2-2,CASSDREFGELFF,TGTGCCAGCAGTGACAGGGAGTTCGGGGAGCTGTTTTTT
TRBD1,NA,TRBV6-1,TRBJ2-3,CASSRLTGWSDTQYF,TGTGCCAGCAGTCGACTGACAGGGTGGTCAGATACGCAGTATTTT
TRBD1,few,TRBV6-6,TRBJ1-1,CASRDRTGAKNTEAFF,TGTGCCAGCAGAGATAGGACAGGGGCCAAGAACACTGAAGCTTTCTTT
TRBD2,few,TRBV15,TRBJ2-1,CATMTGGAYNEQFF,TGTGCCACTATGACTGGGGGGGCCTACAATGAGCAGTTCTTC
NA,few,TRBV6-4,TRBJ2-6,CASSDSRGGANVLTF,TGTGCCAGCAGTGACTCCAGGGGTGGGGCCAACGTCCTGACTTTC
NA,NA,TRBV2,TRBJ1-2,CASMTGEGNYGYTF,TGTGCCAGCATGACTGGAGAGGGCAACTATGGCTACACCTTC
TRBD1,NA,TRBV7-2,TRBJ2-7,CASSLFGTGAPGGEQYF,TGTGCCAGCAGCTTATTTGGGACAGGGGCTCCGGGAGGCGAGCAGTACTTC
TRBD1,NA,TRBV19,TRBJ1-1,CASSGQAYSNTEAFF,TGTGCCAGTAGCGGACAGGCTTACTCGAACACTGAAGCTTTCTTT
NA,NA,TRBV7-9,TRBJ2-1,CASSLSPLAYNEQFF,TGTGCCAGCAGCTTAAGCCCCCTTGCCTACAATGAGCAGTTCTTC
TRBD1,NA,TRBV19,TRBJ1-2,CATLRTGIGYTF,TGTGCCACCCTAAGGACAGGGATTGGCTACACCTTC
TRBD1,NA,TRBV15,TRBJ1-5,CATSGTGATGNQPQHF,TGTGCCACCAGCGGCACAGGGGCTACGGGCAATCAGCCCCAGCATTTT
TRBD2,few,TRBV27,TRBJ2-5,CASSPGWGGKTQYF,TGTGCCAGCAGTCCGGGGTGGGGGGGGAAGACCCAGTACTTC
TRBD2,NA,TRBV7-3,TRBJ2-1,CASSLTGELAGEDEQFF,TGTGCCAGCAGTCTAACGGGGGAGCTAGCGGGAGAGGATGAGCAGTTCTTC
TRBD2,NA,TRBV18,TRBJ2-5,CASSPGTTQETQYF,TGTGCCAGCTCGCCTGGGACTACACAAGAGACCCAGTACTTC
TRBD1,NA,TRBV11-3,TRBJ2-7,CASSGTGDEQYF,TGTGCCAGCAGCGGGACAGGGGACGAGCAGTACTTC
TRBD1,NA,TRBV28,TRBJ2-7,CASRVTGTYEQYF,TGTGCCAGCAGAGTGACAGGGACCTACGAGCAGTACTTC
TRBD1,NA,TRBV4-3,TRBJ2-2,CASSRYRGRNTGELFF,TGCGCCAGCAGCAGATACAGGGGGCGGAACACCGGGGAGCTGTTTTTT
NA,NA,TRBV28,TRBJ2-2,CASSPPTGKGWILNTGELFF,TGTGCCAGCAGTCCCCCAACAGGGAAGGGATGGATATTGAACACCGGGGAGCTGTTTTTT
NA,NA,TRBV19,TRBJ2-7,CASSDTPVFYEQYF,TGTGCCAGTTCTGACACTCCGGTCTTCTACGAGCAGTACTTC
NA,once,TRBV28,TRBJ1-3,CASSQNIGNTIYF,TGTGCCAGCAGTCAGAATATCGGAAACACCATATATTTT
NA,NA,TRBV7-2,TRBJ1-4,CASSPHRALTNEKLFF,TGTGCCAGCAGCCCCCACAGGGCCCTTACTAATGAAAAACTGTTTTTT
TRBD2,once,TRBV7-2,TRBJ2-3,CASSLAAGGSGTDTQYF,TGTGCCAGCAGCTTAGCAGCGGGAGGTAGCGGCACAGATACGCAGTATTTT
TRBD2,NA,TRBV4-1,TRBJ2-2,CASSQVAGSYTGELFF,TGCGCCAGCAGCCAAGTAGCGGGATCGTACACCGGGGAGCTGTTTTTT
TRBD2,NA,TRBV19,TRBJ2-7,CASSKLAGGTYEQYF,TGTGCCAGTAGTAAACTAGCGGGAGGAACCTACGAGCAGTACTTC
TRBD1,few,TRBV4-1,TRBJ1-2,CASSQDPPRDRQWGYTF,TGCGCCAGCAGCCAAGATCCGCCGCGGGACAGACAGTGGGGCTACACCTTC
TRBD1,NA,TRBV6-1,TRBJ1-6,CASSRQGRNSPLHF,TGTGCCAGCAGTCGACAGGGCCGTAATTCACCCCTCCACTTT
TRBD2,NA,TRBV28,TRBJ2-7,CASSPRLAGFYEQYF,TGTGCCAGCAGCCCTAGACTAGCGGGGTTCTACGAGCAGTACTTC
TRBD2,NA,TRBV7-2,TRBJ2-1,CASSRQTSGGANEQFF,TGTGCCAGCAGCCGACAGACTAGCGGGGGGGCCAATGAGCAGTTCTTC
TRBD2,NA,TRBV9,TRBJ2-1,CASSAQAGTIPYNEQLF,TGTGCCAGCAGCGCCCAAGCCGGGACTATTCCCTACAATGAGCAGCTCTTC
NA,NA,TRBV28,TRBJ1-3,CASTFRLNSGNTIYF,TGTGCCAGCACCTTCCGACTGAACTCTGGAAACACCATATATTTT
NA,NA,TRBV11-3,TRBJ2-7,CASSIVYEQYF,TGTGCCAGCAGCATCGTCTACGAGCAGTACTTC
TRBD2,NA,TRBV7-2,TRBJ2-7,CASSFLTTSGYEQYF,TGTGCCAGCAGCTTTCTAACGACTAGCGGGTACGAGCAGTACTTC
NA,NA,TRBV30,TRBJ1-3,CAWSGHLASGNTIYF,TGTGCCTGGAGTGGACACCTAGCCTCTGGAAACACCATATATTTT
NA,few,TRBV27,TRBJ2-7,CASSNSLRGEEQYF,TGTGCCAGCAGCAACTCCCTCCGGGGTGAGGAGCAGTACTTC
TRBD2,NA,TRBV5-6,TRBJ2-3,CASSSGLADTDTQYF,TGTGCCAGCAGCTCGGGACTAGCGGATACAGATACGCAGTATTTT
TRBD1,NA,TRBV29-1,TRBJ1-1,CSAGQGGTEAFF,TGCAGCGCCGGACAGGGGGGCACTGAAGCTTTCTTT
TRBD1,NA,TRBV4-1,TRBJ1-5,CASSQARGAGGRQPQHF,TGCGCCAGCAGCCAAGCCCGTGGGGCAGGGGGCCGTCAGCCCCAGCATTTT
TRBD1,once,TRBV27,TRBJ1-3,CASSPATGASSGNTIYF,TGTGCCAGCAGTCCTGCGACAGGGGCCAGCTCTGGAAACACCATATATTTT
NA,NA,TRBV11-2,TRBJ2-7,CASSLERQSYEQYF,TGTGCCAGCAGCTTAGAGCGACAGTCCTACGAGCAGTACTTC
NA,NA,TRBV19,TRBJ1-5,CASSMVLGRANQPQHF,TGTGCCAGTAGTATGGTTTTGGGGAGAGCAAATCAGCCCCAGCATTTT
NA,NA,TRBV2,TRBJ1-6,CASSEWLSGSPLHF,TGTGCCAGCAGTGAATGGCTGTCTGGTTCACCCCTCCACTTT
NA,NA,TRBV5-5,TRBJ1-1,CASSLTREGGAWLVATEAFF,TGTGCCAGCAGTCTCACTCGGGAGGGGGGCGCTTGGTTGGTCGCCACTGAAGCTTTCTTT
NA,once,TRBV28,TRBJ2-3,CASSLGGPSTDTQYF,TGTGCCAGCAGTTTGGGGGGGCCTAGCACAGATACGCAGTATTTT